This is a list of T cell receptor beta chains from one sample in a study of cytomegalovirus exposure and HLA in healthy donors. Clones were sequenced by immunoSEQ multiplex PCR, and TCRdb holds only the in-frame ones, with some missing. The data contain under 200,000 clones, roughly 75% of them singletons. The sequenced material came from PBMCs. The source is a male donor in good health and CMV-seronegative. Each CDR3 is given with its conserved first and last residue. A D gene is named only where the DNA matches it firmly. A row's size may be missing; if present it is once, few, many or a size class.

TRBJ1-5	-	TRBV6-5	-	TGTGCCAGCAGTTACTCAGCAATTTATAGCAATCAGCCCCAGCATTTT	CASSYSAIYSNQPQHF
TRBJ1-6	-	TRBV9	-	TGTGCCAGCAGCGAAGCACAGGGTTCCTCACCCCTCCACTTT	CASSEAQGSSPLHF
TRBJ1-2	few	TRBV6-6	-	TGTGCCAGCAGTTACTCCTGGGTTGACAATTATGGCTACACCTTC	CASSYSWVDNYGYTF
TRBJ2-3	-	TRBV9	TRBD2	TGTGCCAGCAGCGTGCTAGCGGGATTCACAGATACGCAGTATTTT	CASSVLAGFTDTQYF
TRBJ1-3	-	TRBV25-1	-	TGTGCCAGCAGTGACGACAGAGGAAACACCATATATTTT	CASSDDRGNTIYF
TRBJ2-2	few	TRBV4-1	-	TGCGCCAGCAGCCAAGAACCCGGTACCGGGGAGCTGTTTTTT	CASSQEPGTGELFF
TRBJ1-2	-	TRBV6-5	-	TGTGCCAGCACTCCCTGGGAGGGGAAGGTCGGCTACACCTTC	CASTPWEGKVGYTF
TRBJ1-2	-	TRBV9	TRBD1	TGTGCCAGCAGCGTATCTTCAGGGGGCGCCTATGGCTACACCTTC	CASSVSSGGAYGYTF
TRBJ1-4	-	TRBV28	-	TGTGCCAGCCGTTCCAGCGGAACAGGGTTGAATGAAAAACTGTTTTTT	CASRSSGTGLNEKLFF
TRBJ1-2	-	TRBV5-8	TRBD1	TGTGCCAGCAGCTCCCCGGACAGGGCGCCCTATGGCTACACCTTC	CASSSPDRAPYGYTF
TRBJ1-1	-	TRBV5-1	-	TGCGCCAGCAGACTGGACCGGGGGGGTGGGGCTGAAGCTTTCTTT	CASRLDRGGGAEAFF
TRBJ2-3	-	TRBV7-2	TRBD2	TGTGCCAGCAGTTCTAGCGGGCCGGTCACAGATACGCAGTATTTT	CASSSSGPVTDTQYF
TRBJ2-1	-	TRBV6-6	TRBD1	TGTGCCGGGGGACAGGGGGTCAATGAGCAGTTCTTC	CAGGQGVNEQFF
TRBJ2-6	-	TRBV5-8	-	TGTGCCAGACGTAGCTCTGGGGCCAACGTCCTGACTTTC	CARRSSGANVLTF
TRBJ2-3	-	TRBV27	-	TGTGCCAGCAGTTTACGCGGAGTCACAGATACGCAGTATTTT	CASSLRGVTDTQYF
TRBJ1-1	-	TRBV19	TRBD1	TGTGCCAGTAGTCCCAGGACAGGGGGCGGGGGCACTGAAGCTTTCTTT	CASSPRTGGGGTEAFF
TRBJ1-1	-	TRBV5-1	-	TGCGCCAGCAGCTTGGCCGGGAACGCTGAAGCTTTCTTT	CASSLAGNAEAFF
TRBJ1-3	-	TRBV28	-	TGTGCCAGCAGTTTTAGTATCCCTGGAAACACCATATATTTT	CASSFSIPGNTIYF
TRBJ1-1	once	TRBV7-9	-	TGTGCCAGCAGCCCCGAGTCGCCCATGAACACTGAAGCTTTCTTT	CASSPESPMNTEAFF
TRBJ1-5	-	TRBV10-3	TRBD1	TGTGCCATCAGTAAGACAGGGGAACAGCCCCAGCATTTT	CAISKTGEQPQHF
TRBJ2-1	-	TRBV9	-	TGTGCCAGCAGCGTAGGGGTGGGGGGGCCTGCCCATGAGCAGTTCTTC	CASSVGVGGPAHEQFF
TRBJ1-1	-	TRBV7-9	-	TGTGCCAGCAGCATAGGACAGATCCCCACTGAAGCTTTCTTT	CASSIGQIPTEAFF
TRBJ2-5	few	TRBV7-3	-	TGTGCCAGCAGCTTAACGTTAGGAGACGGAGAGACCCAGTACTTC	CASSLTLGDGETQYF
TRBJ1-3	-	TRBV10-3	-	TGTGCCATCGGGAGTGGGGGCCGAAACACCATATATTTT	CAIGSGGRNTIYF
TRBJ1-6	-	TRBV6-5	-	TGTGCCAGCAGTTACTCGGGGGGGGGAAATTCACCCCTCCACTTT	CASSYSGGGNSPLHF
TRBJ2-7	-	TRBV6-6	TRBD2	TGTGCCAGCACCCACGGTCTAGCGGCAACCTACGAGCAGTACTTC	CASTHGLAATYEQYF
TRBJ1-5	-	TRBV4-1	TRBD1	TGCGCCAGCAGCCAAGATAGGGGGCCTCAGCCCCAGCATTTT	CASSQDRGPQPQHF
TRBJ2-3	-	TRBV12-5	TRBD2	TGTGCTAGTGGTCTGGGACTAGCGGAAGCAGATACGCAGTATTTT	CASGLGLAEADTQYF
TRBJ2-2	medium-sized	TRBV5-6	TRBD1	TGTGCCAGCAGCTGGTACAGGGGACCGAACACCGGGGAGCTGTTTTTT	CASSWYRGPNTGELFF
TRBJ1-5	-	TRBV6-1	-	TGTGCCAGCAGTCCCGGGGGGTTCAATCAGCCCCAGCATTTT	CASSPGGFNQPQHF
TRBJ2-3	-	TRBV5-1	-	TGCGCCAGCAGCTTGGAGCCTACTAGCACAGATACGCAGTATTTT	CASSLEPTSTDTQYF
TRBJ2-1	-	TRBV5-4	-	TGTGCCAGCAGCTTGGCCCGGACTAACTACAATGAGCAGTTCTTC	CASSLARTNYNEQFF
TRBJ2-3	once	TRBV6-4	TRBD2	TGTGCCAGCAGTGACATGGCGGGAGCGGTAGATACGCAGTATTTT	CASSDMAGAVDTQYF
TRBJ2-3	-	TRBV9	TRBD2	TGTGCCAGCAGCAGGACGCTAGCGGGGGGGCGCACAGATACGCAGTATTTT	CASSRTLAGGRTDTQYF
TRBJ2-7	-	TRBV9	-	TGTGCCAGCAGCGTGGGAAGGACGGGGTTTTGCTCCTACGAGCAGTACTTC	CASSVGRTGFCSYEQYF
TRBJ1-3	-	TRBV5-1	TRBD1	TGCGCCAGCAGCTTGGGGCAGGGGGCTGGAAACACCATATATTTT	CASSLGQGAGNTIYF
TRBJ1-2	few	TRBV9	TRBD1	TGTGCCAGCAGCGAACCGGGACAGGGGGGAGACTATGGCTACACCTTC	CASSEPGQGGDYGYTF
TRBJ1-1	-	TRBV14	-	TGTGCCAGCAGCCAAGCGGGGAACACTGAAGCTTTCTTT	CASSQAGNTEAFF
TRBJ1-5	few	TRBV19	-	TGTGCCAGTAGTATACCAGACAGTAGCAATCAGCCCCAGCATTTT	CASSIPDSSNQPQHF
TRBJ2-5	-	TRBV27	TRBD1	TGTGCCAGCAGCAGACAGGGGTACCAAGAGACCCAGTACTTC	CASSRQGYQETQYF
TRBJ2-4	-	TRBV7-9	-	TGTGCCAGCAGCACGGGGGGCCAAAACATTCAGTACTTC	CASSTGGQNIQYF